A selection of T cell receptor beta chains follows, all from one sample in a study of control samples from healthy donors and cancer patients. The data were produced by immunoSEQ multiplex PCR, yet TCRdb's version contains in-frame clones alone and is incomplete. This sample has 70,000 to 100,000 clones, with 91% found just once. The source material was blood. Source of these receptors: a middle-aged man in good health. Both conserved end residues are part of each CDR3. D genes are given only for firm matches. A row's size may be missing; if present it is once, few, many or a size class.

d_call j_call clone_size cdr3_length v_call cdr3_nt cdr3_aa
. TRBJ1-5 . 13 TRBV6-5 TGTGCTACTATGGGAGGGGAGGGTCAGCCCCAGCATTTT CATMGGEGQPQHF
. TRBJ2-1 . 13 TRBV10-1 TGCGCCAGCTCCCGGGACCAGGGTAATGAGCAGTTCTTC CASSRDQGNEQFF
TRBD2 TRBJ2-6 . 14 TRBV5-4 TGTGCCAGCAGCTTCGGGGGGAGTACCAACGTCCTGACTTTC CASSFGGSTNVLTF
. TRBJ1-5 once 12 TRBV27 TGTGCCAGCTCCTTTAGAGGACAGCCCCAGCATTTT CASSFRGQPQHF
. TRBJ1-5 once 16 TRBV19 TGTGCCAGTAAGGGGGGCAGCCTTTATAGCAATCAGCCCCAGCATTTT CASKGGSLYSNQPQHF
TRBD1 TRBJ1-2 . 18 TRBV4-3 TGCGCCAGCAGCGTGGGGTTGGGGACAGGGGGCGAGAAAGGTGGCTACACCTTC CASSVGLGTGGEKGGYTF
TRBD1 TRBJ2-7 once 16 TRBV5-1 TGCGCCAGCAGCTTGGCCCCCGGACAGGGGTCCTACGAGCAGTACTTC CASSLAPGQGSYEQYF
. TRBJ1-3 . 17 TRBV13 TGTGCCAGCAGCTTAGGCCTAGGGACCGTGAGGGGAAACACCATATATTTT CASSLGLGTVRGNTIYF
. TRBJ1-1 . 13 TRBV5-1 TGCGCCAGCAGCTCCCAGGGAATGACTGAAGCTTTCTTT CASSSQGMTEAFF
. TRBJ1-6 . 16 TRBV5-7 TGTGCCAGCAGCTATTCCTGGGAAGCTACCAATTCACCCCTCCACTTT CASSYSWEATNSPLHF
. TRBJ1-3 . 16 TRBV6-5 TGTGCCAGCAGTTACTCGGTCCCGTTCTCTGGAAACACCATATATTTT CASSYSVPFSGNTIYF
. TRBJ2-2 . 14 TRBV11-3 TGTGCCAGCCAATTCCTACAGGGATCCGGGGAGCTGTTTTTT CASQFLQGSGELFF
. TRBJ2-1 . 13 TRBV6-2/TRBV6-3 TGTGCCAGCAGTTACGGGGACTACAATGAGCAGTTCTTC CASSYGDYNEQFF
. TRBJ1-6 few 13 TRBV6-5 TGTGCCAGCCGTAGGGAGGCGAATTCACCCCTCCACTTT CASRREANSPLHF
. TRBJ1-1 . 13 TRBV24-1 TGTGCCACCAGCGGAACCGTTGGCACTGAAGCTTTCTTT CATSGTVGTEAFF
. TRBJ1-2 . 14 TRBV27 TGTGCCAGCAGTTTGGAGGGACCTAGTAATGGCTACACCTTC CASSLEGPSNGYTF
. TRBJ1-6 . 13 TRBV6-1 TGTGCCAGCAGTGAAGCTGGGAATTCACCCCTCCACTTT CASSEAGNSPLHF
. TRBJ1-3 . 16 TRBV4-1 TGCGCCAGCAGCCAAGATTGGGCCTTCTCTGGAAACACCATATATTTT CASSQDWAFSGNTIYF
. TRBJ1-6 . 13 TRBV19 TGTGCCAGTAGCCCTGGGGTATTTTCACCCCTCCACTTT CASSPGVFSPLHF
. TRBJ2-7 . 13 TRBV18 TGTGCCAGCTCACCACCATCGAGGGACGAGCAGTACTTC CASSPPSRDEQYF
. TRBJ1-3 . 16 TRBV11-2 TGTGCCAGCAGCTCCGGGACACGAAGCTCTGGAAACACCATATATTTT CASSSGTRSSGNTIYF
. TRBJ2-7 . 13 TRBV25-1 TGTGCCAGCAGTTCCCCGGCCCGGAGCGAGCAGTACTTC CASSSPARSEQYF
TRBD2 TRBJ2-1 . 15 TRBV10-1 TGCGCCAGCTCTGAGTCCGGACTAGCTGGAAATGAGCAGTTCTTC CASSESGLAGNEQFF
TRBD1 TRBJ1-2 . 14 TRBV2 TGTGCCAGCAATGGACAGGGGGCAGGTGTAGGCTACACCTTC CASNGQGAGVGYTF
. TRBJ1-5 . 14 TRBV6-5 TGTGCCAGCAGTACCTCCGGGATAAGGCAGCCCCAGCATTTT CASSTSGIRQPQHF
TRBD1 TRBJ1-1 . 13 TRBV5-4 TGTGCCAGCAGCTCTTACAGGGGCACTGAAGCTTTCTTT CASSSYRGTEAFF
. TRBJ2-1 . 14 TRBV5-6 TGTGCCAGCAGCCCCCGGAGTAATTTTAATGAGCAGTTCTTC CASSPRSNFNEQFF
. TRBJ1-6 once 13 TRBV18 TGTGCCAGCTCACCCTCGGTAAATTCACCCCTCCACTTT CASSPSVNSPLHF
. TRBJ1-6 . 15 TRBV11-2 TGTGCCAGCAGCTTAGACGGGGGGAGCGATTCACCCCTCCACTTT CASSLDGGSDSPLHF
. TRBJ1-1 . 14 TRBV18 TGTGCCAGCTCACTACACTCCGGGGCCGCCGAAGCTTTCTTT CASSLHSGAAEAFF
TRBD1 TRBJ2-1 . 15 TRBV5-1 TGCGCCAGCAGCAAAGACAGGGTGTCGTACAATGAGCAGTTCTTC CASSKDRVSYNEQFF
. TRBJ1-1 . 11 TRBV29-1 TGCAGCGATGTGGAGTGGGGATTTGCTTTCTTT CSDVEWGFAFF
. TRBJ2-2 . 13 TRBV2 TGTGCCAGCAGTGGCGGGGAGACCGGGGAGCTGTTTTTT CASSGGETGELFF
. TRBJ1-2 once 15 TRBV5-1 TGCGCCAGCAGCCTGCAGGGGAGTGTGGGCTATGGCTACACCTTC CASSLQGSVGYGYTF
TRBD1 TRBJ2-5 . 16 TRBV6-6 TGTGCCAGCAGTTCCCCTCGGGACAGGGGTGGAGAGACCCAGTACTTC CASSSPRDRGGETQYF
TRBD1 TRBJ1-5 . 16 TRBV5-6 TGTGCCAGCAGCCTCCGGGACAGGGGGGTAAGACAGCCCCAGCATTTT CASSLRDRGVRQPQHF
. TRBJ1-2 . 12 TRBV5-8 TGTGCCAGCAGCCGGGGGGTGTATGGCTACACCTTC CASSRGVYGYTF
. TRBJ2-5 . 15 TRBV24-1 TGTGCCACCAGTGATTTCGCCGGTCAGGGAGAGACCCAGTACTTC CATSDFAGQGETQYF
TRBD1 TRBJ2-3 . 14 TRBV27 TGTGTCTCAGTGGCACAGGGGGCCACAGATACGCAGTATTTT CVSVAQGATDTQYF
. TRBJ2-3 . 14 TRBV6-6 TGTGCCAGCAGTTACGCCCTCTCCACAGATGCGCAGTATTTT CASSYALSTDAQYF
. TRBJ1-4 . 13 TRBV11-2 TGTGCCAGTCGGTCTGCAAACAATGAAAAACTGTTTTTT CASRSANNEKLFF
TRBD1 TRBJ2-5 . 12 TRBV29-1 TGCAGCGTTCCGACAGGGAAAGAGACCCAGTACTTC CSVPTGKETQYF
. TRBJ2-3 once 15 TRBV5-1 TGCGCCAGCAGCCCAACAGGGATAAACACAGATACGCAGTATTTT CASSPTGINTDTQYF
TRBD1 TRBJ2-3 . 14 TRBV6-5 TGTGCCAGCAGCCCCGGGACAGGGACAGATACGCAGTATTTT CASSPGTGTDTQYF
. TRBJ2-2 . 15 TRBV19 TGTGCCAGTCAGTATATGGGGGTCCGAAGCGGGGAGCTGTTTTTT CASQYMGVRSGELFF
. TRBJ1-6 . 13 TRBV6-2/TRBV6-3 TGTGCCAGCAGCGGGGTTGCGGGTTCACCCCTCCACTTT CASSGVAGSPLHF
. TRBJ1-6 . 17 TRBV2 TGTGCCAGCAGTGGAAAGGGTCCCTTTTCCTATAATTCACCCCTCCACTTT CASSGKGPFSYNSPLHF
. TRBJ1-2 . 15 TRBV6-5 TGTGCCAGCAGGCCTTCCCCAGGAGAAAACTATGGCTACACCTTC CASRPSPGENYGYTF